A single sample is the source of the 30 T cell receptor beta chains below, sequenced in a study of chemoradiotherapy in HPV16-positive cancers. Here immunoSEQ multiplex PCR was the method, and the copy in TCRdb shows in-frame clones only, minus some. The top ten clones hold about a sixth of a sample with about 20,000 clones, roughly 92% of them seen once. The sample consisted of blood, taken from a patient who underwent chemoradiotherapy. The receptor source for this set is a human donor with HPV-associated anogenital cancer.

The chain combines TRBV6-5 with TRBJ2-3; D possibly corresponds to TRBD2 (5 bases). The CDR3 extends over 14 amino acids. From germline, CDR1 is MNHEY and CDR2 SVGAGI. The V gene lost 6 bases and the J gene lost 2 bases, with 12 bases spanning the gap. In nucleotides, the CDR3 is TGTGCCAGCAGGCAAAGCGGACCCACAGATACGCAGTATTTT. Residues: CASRQSGPTDTQYF.

This rearrangement joins TRBV2 to TRBJ1-3; D might be TRBD1 (5 bases). Germline values: CDR1 SNHLY, CDR2 FYNNEI. This CDR3 is 14 amino acids long. V lost 6 bases to trimming and J lost 3 bases, with 12 bases between them. In nucleotides, the CDR3 is TGTGCCAGCAGCCCAGGGAGAGGTGGAAACACCATATATTTT. It is translated as CASSPGRGGNTIYF.

This chain connects TRBV4-2 to TRBJ2-7; possibly TRBD1 for D (5 bases). The germline V and J ends were trimmed by 1 base and 1 base, with 8 bases remaining between them. The length of the CDR3 is 14 residues. Germline V lookup: CDR1 LGHNA, CDR2 YNFKEQ. The CDR3 bases are TGTGCCAGCAGCCAAGGACAGAGTTCCTACGAGCAGTACTTC. Protein: CASSQGQSSYEQYF.

The genes are TRBV10-3 and TRBJ2-5; 11 nucleotides align to TRBD2. This CDR3 contains 14 residues. With 6 bases clipped from V and 5 bases from J, the junction kept 5 bases outside the gene matches. In germline, CDR1 is ENHRY, CDR2 SYGVKD. CDR3 sequence: CAISRLAGLETQYF. Written as DNA, the CDR3 is TGTGCCATCAGCCGACTAGCGGGGTTGGAGACCCAGTACTTC.

The genes are TRBV5-5 and TRBJ1-1, with D unclear. Between the trimmed V and J ends, which lost 1 base and 3 bases, there was a span of 4 bases. Germline values: CDR1 SGHKS, CDR2 YYEKEE (reference sequence). This CDR3 comprises 12 residues. CDR3 amino acids: CASSLRYTEAFF. CDR3 coding DNA: TGTGCCAGCAGCTTGAGGTACACTGAAGCTTTCTTT. Full variable domain (outside the CDR3, taken from reference TRBV5-5 and TRBJ1-1): DAGVTQSPTHLIKTRGQQVTLRCSPISGHKSVSWYQQVLGQGPQFIFQYYEKEERGRGNFPDRFSARQFPNYSSELNVNALLLGDSALYLCASSLRYTEAFFGQGTRLTVV.

This chain uses TRBV19 with TRBJ2-7; D is ambiguous. Germline V CDR1 and CDR2: LNHDA, SQIVND (reference sequence). Trimming removed 3 bases from V and 0 bases from J, with 6 bases in between. CDR3 size: 13 residues. The CDR3 DNA is TGTGCCAGTAGTATGACGGCCTCCTACGAGCAGTACTTC. Protein sequence: CASSMTASYEQYF.

This chain uses TRBV5-4 with TRBJ2-1, with D maybe TRBD1 (6 bases). CDR1 is SGHNT, CDR2 YYREEE, per germline (reference sequence). The CDR3 is 17 residues long. V was trimmed by 0 bases and J by 8 bases, leaving 21 bases between them. The CDR3 nucleotides are TGTGCCAGCAGCTTGGGGGGGCAGGTGGCTAGTTTCGATGAGCAGTTCTTC. It encodes CASSLGGQVASFDEQFF.

This rearrangement joins TRBV12-5 to TRBJ2-5; 7 positions match TRBD2. The CDR3 has 15 amino acids. The J segment lost 3 bases and the V segment lost 4 bases, leaving 8 bases of the junction unmatched. Germline lookup yields CDR1 LGHNT and CDR2 FRNRAP. The CDR3 loop is CASGSFLGGEETQYF. The CDR3 coding sequence is TGTGCTAGTGGTTCCTTCTTGGGGGGGGAAGAGACCCAGTACTTC. Using reference TRBV12-5 and TRBJ2-5 for the parts outside the CDR3, the full variable domain is DARVTQTPRHKVTEMGQEVTMRCQPILGHNTVFWYRQTMMQGLELLAYFRNRAPLDDSGMPKDRFSAEMPDATLATLKIQPSEPRDSAVYFCASGSFLGGEETQYFGPGTRLLVL.

In nucleotides, the CDR3 is TGTGCCAGCAGCCTCCAGGGCTATGGCTACACCTTC. This encodes CASSLQGYGYTF. The chain recombines TRBV6-5 with TRBJ1-2; D might be TRBD1 (5 bases). The CDR3 consists of 12 residues. The ends were cut back, 6 bases at V and 4 bases at J, with 9 bases in the middle. Germline-derived CDR1 and CDR2 are MNHEY and SVGAGI.

V is TRBV7-6 and J is TRBJ2-2, with D perhaps matching TRBD2 (7 bases). Germline assignment: CDR1 SGHVS and CDR2 FNYEAQ. CDR3 length: 16 residues. Trimming stripped 1 base from V and 5 bases from J, with 14 bases between. The CDR3 nucleotides read TGTGCCAGCAGCTTAGTGGGGGGGGCGCGGACCGGGGAGCTGTTTTTT. Its translation: CASSLVGGARTGELFF.

The sample holds one count of this clone. The chain links TRBV5-1 to TRBJ2-3; no clear D gene. The CDR3 extends over 14 amino acids. The V end was cut by 0 bases, the J end by 0 bases, with 5 bases between. Germline assignment: CDR1 SGHRS and CDR2 YFSETQ. CDR3 coding DNA: TGCGCCAGCAGCTTGGTTCCTAGCACAGATACGCAGTATTTT. Translated, it gives CASSLVPSTDTQYF.

For the CDR3, the DNA is TGTGCCAGCAGCCCACAGGGGCTCGATAATTCACCCCTCCACTTT. Protein: CASSPQGLDNSPLHF. The chain employs TRBV7-9 and TRBJ1-6; 7 positions agree with TRBD1. The CDR3 has 15 amino acids. V shed 5 bases and J 5 bases; nucleotides not matched to a gene: 6. The germline gives CDR1 SEHNR, CDR2 FQNEAQ (reference sequence).

The CDR3 spells CASSPPSVETQYF. The CDR3 coding sequence is TGTGCCAGCTCACCACCATCTGTGGAGACCCAGTACTTC. The genes are TRBV18 and TRBJ2-5; no reliable D call. This CDR3 has 13 residues. Germline V lookup: CDR1 KGHSH, CDR2 LQKENI. V lost 0 bases, J lost 5 bases, and 7 bases lay in between.

As regards this clone: An end of the junction differs from the germline gene, which may be a read error. CDR3 bases: TGTGCCAGCAGCGAAGAAGCCCGACCGGGACTAGCGGAGTCCTACGAGCAGTACTTC. Translated: CASSEEARPGLAESYEQYF. The V and J genes are TRBV6-1 and TRBJ2-7; 11 bases fit TRBD2. The CDR3 totals 19 residues. Germline-derived CDR1 and CDR2 are MNHNS and SASEGT.

The chain carries TRBV27 and TRBJ2-6; the D is unclear. Germline V lookup: CDR1 MNHEY, CDR2 SMNVEV (reference sequence). V was pared by 0 bases and J by 4 bases, with 4 bases between. The CDR3 has 14 residues. In nucleotides, the CDR3 is TGTGCCAGCAGTTTATCCCCCGGGGCCAACGTCCTGACTTTC. This sequence encodes CASSLSPGANVLTF.

This clone was observed once. V is TRBV28 and J is TRBJ1-1, with D possibly being TRBD1 (5 bases). Trimming left V 2 bases short and J 5 bases short, with 6 bases between. Germline V gene lookup returns CDR1 MDHEN and CDR2 SYDVKM. The CDR3 is 12 residues long. The CDR3 region is CASSLEGTEAFF. The CDR3, as DNA: TGTGCCAGCAGTTTAGAGGGGACTGAAGCTTTCTTT.

The V gene is TRBV7-2, the J gene TRBJ2-7, with TRBD2 as a possible D gene (5 bases). Germline loops: CDR1 SGHTA, CDR2 FQGNSA. The CDR3 covers 13 residues. Trimming stripped 6 bases from V and 4 bases from J, with 13 bases between. The CDR3 loop is CASSSSAGYEQYF. The CDR3 DNA reads TGTGCCAGCAGTTCATCGGCGGGTTACGAGCAGTACTTC.

The chain combines TRBV5-5 with TRBJ1-4, with TRBD1 matching 7 bases. Germline CDR1 SGHKS, CDR2 YYEKEE (reference sequence). J lost 4 bases, V lost 0 bases, and 12 bases had no gene match. This CDR3 region has 18 residues. CDR3 amino acids: CASSLAYIPGQSNEKLFF. CDR3 bases: TGTGCCAGCAGCTTGGCCTATATACCGGGACAGAGTAATGAAAAACTGTTTTTT.

The sample holds one count of this clone. The chain joins TRBV18 to TRBJ2-2; D is unresolved. Germline assignment: CDR1 KGHSH and CDR2 LQKENI. This CDR3 is 14 amino acids long. V dropped 3 bases and J dropped 4 bases, with 9 bases sitting between them. The CDR3 loop reads CASSPVVSTGELFF. In nucleotides, the CDR3 is TGTGCCAGCTCACCCGTCGTCAGCACCGGGGAGCTGTTTTTT.

The genes are TRBV7-2 and TRBJ1-5, with unresolved D. V was shortened by 1 base and J by 7 bases, with 11 bases between the two germline ends. Per germline, CDR1 SGHTA and CDR2 FQGNSA. The CDR3 length is 14 residues. CDR3 sequence (DNA): TGTGCCAGCAGCTTAGTTGGACCGGCGCAGCCCCAGCATTTT. Translating it yields CASSLVGPAQPQHF.

The rearrangement links TRBV7-9 to TRBJ1-2; D is uncertain. V was trimmed by 5 bases and J by 6 bases, leaving 16 bases between them. This CDR3 spans 14 amino acids. The germline CDR1 and CDR2 sequences are SEHNR and FQNEAQ (reference sequence). The CDR3 protein is CASSQRTNVNGYTF. The CDR3 DNA reads as TGTGCCAGCAGCCAGAGGACTAATGTGAATGGCTACACCTTC.

The chain recombines TRBV29-1 with TRBJ1-2; no clear D. Trimming took 6 bases from V and 3 from J, leaving 11 bases between them. This CDR3 is 12 amino acids long. CDR1 is SQVTM and CDR2 is ANQGSEA in the germline V gene. In nucleotides, the CDR3 is TGCAGCGTCGAACAATCGTACTATGGCTACACCTTC. Its protein is CSVEQSYYGYTF.

The V gene is TRBV4-3, the J gene TRBJ2-3; 9 bases match TRBD2. This CDR3 contains 15 residues. After removal of 4 bases from V and 6 bases from J, the junction contained 8 bases not matched to a gene. Germline-derived CDR1 and CDR2 are LGHNA and YSLEER. CDR3 nucleotides: TGCGCCAGCAGCCGGGATAGCGGGGGCCGGGATACGCAGTATTTT. Translation gives CASSRDSGGRDTQYF.

J is TRBJ1-5 and V is TRBV5-1; TRBD1 agrees at 7 bases. V shed 4 bases and J 3 bases; nucleotides not matched to a gene: 7. The CDR3 has 15 residues. The germline CDR1 and CDR2 sequences are SGHRS and YFSETQ. CDR3 residues: CASSLGGRDNQPQHF. The CDR3 bases are TGCGCCAGCAGCCTAGGGGGCAGGGACAATCAGCCCCAGCATTTT.

This clone was seen a handful of times. This rearrangement joins TRBV27 to TRBJ2-7; TRBD2 agrees at 14 bases. V was clipped by 6 bases and J by 3 bases; unmatched bases: 4. The CDR3 covers 15 residues. Germline V CDR1 and CDR2: MNHEY, SMNVEV (reference sequence). The CDR3 bases are TGTGCCAGCAGGGGGACTAGCGGGAGTATCTACGAGCAGTACTTC. The encoded protein is CASRGTSGSIYEQYF.

The gene calls are TRBV6-6 and TRBJ1-1; D not certain. This CDR3 comprises 13 residues. V was clipped by 5 bases and J by 1 base, with 8 bases between them. Germline V CDR1 and CDR2: MNHNY, SVGAGI (reference sequence). The CDR3 DNA follows: TGTGCCAGCAGTGTAACAACGAACACTGAAGCTTTCTTT. It yields the protein CASSVTTNTEAFF.

V usage is TRBV18 and J usage is TRBJ2-5, with 8 bases identical to TRBD1. CDR3 length: 13 residues. Germline-derived CDR1 and CDR2 are KGHSH and LQKENI. The V gene end was trimmed by 5 bases and the J gene end by 2 bases; junction bases not matched to a gene: 1. The CDR3, as DNA: TGTGCCAGCTCAGGGACAGGTCAAGAGACCCAGTACTTC. It encodes CASSGTGQETQYF.

V is TRBV18 and J is TRBJ2-7; TRBD2 agrees at 8 bases. CDR1 is KGHSH, CDR2 LQKENI, per germline. J lost 6 bases, V lost 0 bases, and 7 bases had no gene match. This CDR3 spans 15 amino acids. The CDR3 reads CASSPPTGGAPEQYF. The CDR3 nucleotides are TGTGCCAGCTCACCACCAACCGGGGGGGCCCCCGAGCAGTACTTC.

The chain combines TRBV6-5 with TRBJ1-1; D not resolved. The ends were cut back, 7 bases at V and 1 base at J, with 13 bases in the middle. This CDR3 is 14 amino acids long. The V gene's germline CDR1 is MNHEY and CDR2 SVGAGI. The CDR3 coding sequence is TGTGCCAGCACCCCCGGACGGGCGAACACTGAAGCTTTCTTT. It yields the protein CASTPGRANTEAFF.

CDR3 coding DNA: TGCGCCAGCAGCCAAGCCGCACGGGACACCGGGGAGCTGTTTTTT. Translating gives CASSQAARDTGELFF. This chain links TRBV4-3 with TRBJ2-2; D not certain. Germline CDR1 is LGHNA and CDR2 is YSLEER. CDR3 length equals 15 residues. Trimming cost V 1 base and J 3 bases, with 9 bases left between them.